Below are 7 T cell receptor beta chains sequenced from a single sample in a study of identical twins. TCRdb processed the 5' RACE reads anew with MiXCR; each CDR3 protein has one entry. The sample yields nearly 200,000 distinct CDR3 sequences, about 15% seen once. In addition, the sample was reused for a study of T cells expressing NK-cell markers.

Sequenced input: CD8+ T cells sorted from blood. The receptors shown here come from a woman between 18 and 29 years old in good health.

The chain couples TRBV7-8 to TRBJ2-1; no definite D call. CDR1 SGHVS and CDR2 FQNEAQ come from the germline V gene. Trimming stripped 1 base from V and 2 bases from J, with 9 bases between. The CDR3 sequence is 15 residues long. CDR3 bases: TGTGCCAGCAGCTTAGGTAGCAGCCCCTACAATGAGCAGTTCTTC. This translates into CASSLGSSPYNEQFF.

Here the CDR3 reads CSVSDGVNTEAFF. The CDR3 DNA reads TGCAGTGTCTCTGACGGTGTTAACACTGAAGCTTTCTTT. The J gene is TRBJ1-1, the V gene TRBV20-1; D is undetermined. Per the germline V gene, CDR1 is DFQATT and CDR2 is SNEGSKA (reference sequence). CDR3 size: 13 residues. The V gene lost 7 bases and the J gene lost 2 bases, with 14 bases spanning the gap.

The chain recombines TRBV29-1 with TRBJ2-1, with D perhaps matching TRBD2 (6 bases). This CDR3 is built from 12 residues. Germline CDR1 is SQVTM and CDR2 is ANQGSEA. The V end lost 3 bases, the J end lost 6 bases, and 9 bases lay between the germline ends. This CDR3 reads CSVEGLGNEQFF. The CDR3 bases are TGCAGCGTTGAGGGACTTGGCAATGAGCAGTTCTTC.

The sample holds a few counts of this clonotype. The chain has TRBV6-5 and TRBJ2-5; a possible D gene is TRBD1 (5 bases). Germline V CDR1 and CDR2: MNHEY, SVGAGI. V dropped 0 bases and J dropped 6 bases, with 14 bases sitting between them. The CDR3 spans 15 residues. CDR3 amino acids: CASSYSSKGKKTQYF. The CDR3 region has the DNA TGTGCCAGCAGTTACTCAAGTAAGGGGAAGAAGACCCAGTACTTC.

The genes are TRBV9 and TRBJ1-1; 9 nucleotides match TRBD1. Per the germline V gene, CDR1 is SGDLS and CDR2 is YYNGEE. J gave up 5 bases and V 4 bases, and 9 bases lay outside the gene matches. The CDR3 spans 15 residues. The CDR3 DNA reads as TGTGCCAGCAGCACCGGGACAGGGCGGGAGACTGAAGCTTTCTTT. This gives the protein CASSTGTGRETEAFF. Full variable domain (remainder filled in from reference TRBV9 and TRBJ1-1): DSGVTQTPKHLITATGQRVTLRCSPRSGDLSVYWYQQSLDQGLQFLIQYYNGEERAKGNILERFSAQQFPDLHSELNLSSLELGDSALYFCASSTGTGRETEAFFGQGTRLTVV.

This chain links TRBV5-1 with TRBJ2-7; perhaps TRBD1 as D (6 bases). Germline lookup yields CDR1 SGHRS and CDR2 YFSETQ. The V end lost 1 base, the J end lost 3 bases, and 14 bases lay between the germline ends. This CDR3 region has 15 residues. The CDR3 bases are TGCGCCAGCAGCTTGTCCTCTCAGGGGAGCTACGAGCAGTACTTC. Protein: CASSLSSQGSYEQYF.

The J gene is TRBJ2-1, the V gene TRBV12-3 or TRBV12-4; 7 positions match TRBD1. The CDR3 sequence is 13 residues long. V was clipped by 4 bases and J by 7 bases; unmatched bases: 4. The CDR3 DNA reads as TGTGCCAGCAGTTCGACAGGGTGGAATGAGCAGTTCTTC. This gives the protein CASSSTGWNEQFF.